Listed below are T cell receptor beta chains from one sample, sequenced in a study of cytomegalovirus exposure and HLA in healthy donors. Clones were sequenced by immunoSEQ multiplex PCR, and TCRdb holds only the in-frame ones, with some missing. The table lists 99,000 or so clones, 78% of them singletons, with roughly 6% in the top ten. The sequencing sample was made of PBMCs. Receptors originate from a male donor in good health and CMV-seronegative. The CDR3 runs from the conserved cysteine through the conserved F or W. D genes are given only for firm matches. The size field is filled for only some rows; it gives once, few, many or a size class.

CDR3 DNA | CDR3 protein | J gene | V gene | clone size | D gene
TGTGCCAGCAGTGAAGGTGGGGGGGGTCAGCCCCAGCATTTT | CASSEGGGGQPQHF | TRBJ1-5 | TRBV6-1 | few | .
TGCGCCAGTAGAACAGGACCTGGAGTGAACACTGAAGCTTTCTTT | CASRTGPGVNTEAFF | TRBJ1-1 | TRBV5-1 | . | .
TGTGCCAGCAGCTCTATGGACAGGGGTGGAAACACCATATATTTT | CASSSMDRGGNTIYF | TRBJ1-3 | TRBV7-6 | once | TRBD1
TGTGCCAGCCGTAGCGGGAGGTTATACGAGCAGTACTTC | CASRSGRLYEQYF | TRBJ2-7 | TRBV2 | few | TRBD2
TGCAGCGCTTCAGTCCGGGACAGGGCTGCAGATACGCAGTATTTT | CSASVRDRAADTQYF | TRBJ2-3 | TRBV29-1 | . | TRBD1
TGTGCCAGCAGCTTAGATCGAGCGGGAAACAATGAGCAGTTCTTC | CASSLDRAGNNEQFF | TRBJ2-1 | TRBV7-2 | . | TRBD2
TGCGCCAGCAGCCAAGGTGCGCGGCTAGCGGGAGACGAGCAGTACTTC | CASSQGARLAGDEQYF | TRBJ2-7 | TRBV4-3 | . | TRBD2
TGTGCCAGCGGGAAGACAGGGGGCGCCAATGGCTACACCTTC | CASGKTGGANGYTF | TRBJ1-2 | TRBV5-4 | . | TRBD1
TGTGCCAGTAGTATTAGCTTTGAGCTACTCGGCTCTGGGGCCAACGTCCTGACTTTC | CASSISFELLGSGANVLTF | TRBJ2-6 | TRBV19 | . | .
TGTGCCAGCAGTTTCTCTCGGTTTCGGGCAGGGCTACGTCCCCAGCATTTT | CASSFSRFRAGLRPQHF | TRBJ1-5 | TRBV28 | . | .
TGTGCCAGCAGCACCGGGACAGGGGGCCTTGGACTGTTTTTT | CASSTGTGGLGLFF | TRBJ1-4 | TRBV28 | . | TRBD1
TGTGCCAGTAGTATACCGGACAGGGGGTCGAATCAGCCCCAGCATTTT | CASSIPDRGSNQPQHF | TRBJ1-5 | TRBV19 | . | TRBD1
TGTGCCAGCAGCTTGGGGAGGGTCGGACTAGCGGCTTCCGCCTACGAGCAGTACTTC | CASSLGRVGLAASAYEQYF | TRBJ2-7 | TRBV7-8 | . | TRBD2
TGTGCCAGCAGCTCACCTCAAGCTAGCGGGAGTGGGTATGAGCAGTTCTTC | CASSSPQASGSGYEQFF | TRBJ2-1 | TRBV5-4 | once | TRBD2
TGTGCCAGCGCCTCCCAGGTAAAAGATACGCAGTATTTT | CASASQVKDTQYF | TRBJ2-3 | TRBV2 | . | .
TGTGCCAGTGGTCAATACGAGCAGTACTTC | CASGQYEQYF | TRBJ2-7 | TRBV28 | . | .
TGTGCCAGCAGCTTAGACAGGGCCCCCGGGGTAACGCAGTATTTT | CASSLDRAPGVTQYF | TRBJ2-3 | TRBV7-9 | once | .
TGTGCCGGGAGGGGGGCGAACACTGAAGCTTTCTTT | CAGRGANTEAFF | TRBJ1-1 | TRBV30 | . | .
TGTGCCAGCAGCCCAAGAGGAGGGGGCGGGCAGCCCCAGCATTTT | CASSPRGGGGQPQHF | TRBJ1-5 | TRBV5-8 | few | TRBD1
TGTGCCAGCAGTTTGAGTGGACAGGGAGAGGGAATCGCCAGGCCCCAGCATTTT | CASSLSGQGEGIARPQHF | TRBJ1-5 | TRBV28 | once | TRBD1
TGTGCCAGCAGCCAGGAACAGGGGACCGCTCCCTACACCTTC | CASSQEQGTAPYTF | TRBJ1-2 | TRBV14 | . | TRBD1
TGCGCCAGCAGCCCGGGACTAGCGGGACGAGGTGAGCAGTTCTTC | CASSPGLAGRGEQFF | TRBJ2-1 | TRBV5-1 | . | TRBD2
TGTGCCAGCAGCCCCGACAGTGTTAATGAAAAACTGTTTTTT | CASSPDSVNEKLFF | TRBJ1-4 | TRBV7-9 | . | .
TGTGCCAGTAGTATAGATCTAGCGGGAGGGCCGGAGACCCAGTACTTC | CASSIDLAGGPETQYF | TRBJ2-5 | TRBV19 | . | TRBD2
TGTGCCAGCAGCCCGGGGACTCGGCGAGGGTTCTTC | CASSPGTRRGFF | TRBJ2-1 | TRBV2 | . | .
TGCGCCAGCAGCTTGGAAGGGGTACATGAGCAGTTCTTC | CASSLEGVHEQFF | TRBJ2-1 | TRBV5-1 | . | .
TGTGCCAGCAGCGGACAGAGCAATCAGCCCCAGCATTTT | CASSGQSNQPQHF | TRBJ1-5 | TRBV6-1 | . | .
TGTGCCAGCAGCCCGTTAGCGGGAGCCGATTCAGATACGCAGTATTTT | CASSPLAGADSDTQYF | TRBJ2-3 | TRBV4-2 | . | TRBD2
TGTGCCAGCAGCCGGGACTCAGGCTCTGGAAACACCATATATTTT | CASSRDSGSGNTIYF | TRBJ1-3 | TRBV9 | . | .
TGTGCCTGGACCTACGGACAGGGACGAACTGAAGCTTTCTTT | CAWTYGQGRTEAFF | TRBJ1-1 | TRBV30 | . | TRBD1
TGTGCCAGCTCACCCACAGACTACGAGCAGTACTTC | CASSPTDYEQYF | TRBJ2-7 | TRBV18 | . | .
TGCGCCAGCAGCCAACAGGGTCCACCTAACGAGCAGTACTTC | CASSQQGPPNEQYF | TRBJ2-7 | TRBV5-1 | . | .
TGTGCCAGCAGCATGACAGGGCCCAATTCACCCCTCCACTTT | CASSMTGPNSPLHF | TRBJ1-6 | TRBV27 | . | TRBD1
TGTGCCAGTAGTATGAGGGCGGTCACAGATACGCAGTATTTT | CASSMRAVTDTQYF | TRBJ2-3 | TRBV19 | . | .
TGCGCCAGCAGCTTGGTTAATCCAGGGGGTGAGAAAGCTTTCTTT | CASSLVNPGGEKAFF | TRBJ1-1 | TRBV5-1 | . | TRBD1
TGTGCCAGCAGCTTAACGGGCGAGGAGGGAGAAAAACTGTTTTTT | CASSLTGEEGEKLFF | TRBJ1-4 | TRBV7-3 | . | .
TGCACCAGCAGCCAGGACGAAGGGGGAGGGGGGACCGGGGAGCTGTTTTTT | CTSSQDEGGGGTGELFF | TRBJ2-2 | TRBV1 | . | .
TGTGCCAGTTGTCGGGGAGGCAGCTCCTACAATGAGCAGTTCTTC | CASCRGGSSYNEQFF | TRBJ2-1 | TRBV19 | . | .
TGTGCCAGCACCGGCAGGAGGGATGGGGTAGGGCAGTTCTTC | CASTGRRDGVGQFF | TRBJ2-1 | TRBV6-5 | . | .
TGTGCCTGGAGTCCCTGGCTCTCTGGAAACACCATATATTTT | CAWSPWLSGNTIYF | TRBJ1-3 | TRBV30 | . | .